These 5 T cell receptor beta chains came from one sample sequenced in a study of T-cell reconstitution after alpha-beta-depleted transplantation in children. Preparation of the TCRbeta library used unique molecular identifiers. TCRdb fed the PCR reads into MiXCR, producing one record per CDR3 protein. The repertoire holds roughly 490,000 distinct CDR3 sequences, with roughly an eighth as singletons. Sequencing used PBMCs, mostly from graft donor cells, obtained 180 days after TCRalphabeta/CD19-depleted stem cell transplant. The receptor set was obtained from a female patient between 2 and 15 years old who had a stem cell transplant for aplastic anemia, so the T cells may come from the graft donor.

J is TRBJ1-1 and V is TRBV7-2; D gene unclear. V lost 5 bases and J 1 base, leaving 11 bases between the germline ends. This CDR3 is 14 amino acids long. Germline CDR1 reads SGHTA; CDR2 reads FQGNSA. This CDR3 reads CASSHKVGNTEAFF. The DNA of the CDR3 is TGTGCCAGCAGCCATAAGGTGGGGAACACTGAAGCTTTCTTT.

A few counts support this clonotype. V gene TRBV27 combines with J gene TRBJ2-5; 10 bases fit TRBD1. Trimming removed 5 bases from V and 7 bases from J; junction bases left unmatched: 10. Germline values: CDR1 MNHEY, CDR2 SMNVEV (reference sequence). The CDR3 loop spans 15 amino acids. The CDR3 protein is CASSLGTGARRTQYF. The CDR3 bases are TGTGCCAGCAGTCTCGGGACAGGGGCCCGGAGGACCCAGTACTTC.

In its sample, this clonotype was seen a few times. The chain combines TRBV7-2 with TRBJ1-5; 7 bases match TRBD1. CDR1 is SGHTA and CDR2 is FQGNSA in the germline V gene. V was clipped by 5 bases and J by 3 bases; unmatched bases: 4. The CDR3 consists of 14 residues. DNA of the CDR3: TGTGCCAGCAGCGCGGGACAGTTCAATCAGCCCCAGCATTTT. Translated: CASSAGQFNQPQHF.

This chain uses TRBV13 with TRBJ2-1; unclear D gene. CDR3 length equals 16 residues. V lost 0 bases and J 2 bases, leaving 11 bases between the germline ends. CDR1 and CDR2 (germline): PRHDT, FYEKMQ (reference sequence). The CDR3 reads CASSLGRATPYNEQFF. The CDR3 region has the DNA TGTGCCAGCAGCTTAGGCCGAGCGACACCCTACAATGAGCAGTTCTTC. The full variable domain, in which reference TRBV13 and TRBJ2-1 provide the parts outside the CDR3, is AAGVIQSPRHLIKEKRETATLKCYPIPRHDTVYWYQQGPGQDPQFLISFYEKMQSDKGSIPDRFSAQQFSDYHSELNMSSLELGDSALYFCASSLGRATPYNEQFFGPGTRLTVL.

The chain is built from TRBV7-9 and TRBJ1-1, with 8 positions matching TRBD1. The junction had 3 bases not matched to a gene; V was cut back by 5 bases and J by 10 bases. In germline, CDR1 is SEHNR, CDR2 FQNEAQ (reference sequence). This CDR3 is built from 11 residues. DNA for the CDR3: TGTGCCAGCAGCGACAGGGGAAGAGCTTTCTTT. Translation: CASSDRGRAFF.